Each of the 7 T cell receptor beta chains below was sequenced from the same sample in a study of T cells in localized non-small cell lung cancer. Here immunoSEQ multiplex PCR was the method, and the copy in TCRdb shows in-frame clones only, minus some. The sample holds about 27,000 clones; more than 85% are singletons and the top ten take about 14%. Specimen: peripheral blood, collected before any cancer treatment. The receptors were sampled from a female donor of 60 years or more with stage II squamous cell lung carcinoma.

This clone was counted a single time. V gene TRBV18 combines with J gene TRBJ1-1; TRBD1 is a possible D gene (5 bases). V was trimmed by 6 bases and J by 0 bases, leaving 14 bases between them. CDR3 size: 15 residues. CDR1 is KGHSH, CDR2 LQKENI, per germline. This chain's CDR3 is CASSINQDMNTEAFF. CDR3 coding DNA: TGTGCCAGCTCCATTAACCAGGACATGAACACTGAAGCTTTCTTT.

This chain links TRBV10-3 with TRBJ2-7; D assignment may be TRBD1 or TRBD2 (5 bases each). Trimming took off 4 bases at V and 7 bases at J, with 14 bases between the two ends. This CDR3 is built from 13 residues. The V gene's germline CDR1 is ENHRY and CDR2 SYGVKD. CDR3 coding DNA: TGTGCCATCAGTGCGCTCCCGAGGGGAGAGCAGTACTTC. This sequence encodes CAISALPRGEQYF.

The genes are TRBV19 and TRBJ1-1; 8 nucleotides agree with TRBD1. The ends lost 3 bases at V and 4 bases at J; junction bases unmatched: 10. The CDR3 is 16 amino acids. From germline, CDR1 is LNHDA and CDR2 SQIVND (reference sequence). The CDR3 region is CASSMADRGYFTEAFF. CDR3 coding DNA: TGTGCCAGTAGTATGGCAGACAGGGGTTATTTCACTGAAGCTTTCTTT.

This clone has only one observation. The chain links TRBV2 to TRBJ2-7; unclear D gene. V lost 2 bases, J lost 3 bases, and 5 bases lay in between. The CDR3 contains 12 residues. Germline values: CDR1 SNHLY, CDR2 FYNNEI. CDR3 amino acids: CASSELGYEQYF. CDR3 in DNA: TGTGCCAGCAGTGAATTGGGCTACGAGCAGTACTTC.

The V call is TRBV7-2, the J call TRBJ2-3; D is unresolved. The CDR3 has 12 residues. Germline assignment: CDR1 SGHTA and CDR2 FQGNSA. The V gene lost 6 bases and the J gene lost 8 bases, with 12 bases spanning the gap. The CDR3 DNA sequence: TGTGCCAGCAGTCCCGACTTTGGTACGCAGTATTTT. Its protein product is CASSPDFGTQYF.

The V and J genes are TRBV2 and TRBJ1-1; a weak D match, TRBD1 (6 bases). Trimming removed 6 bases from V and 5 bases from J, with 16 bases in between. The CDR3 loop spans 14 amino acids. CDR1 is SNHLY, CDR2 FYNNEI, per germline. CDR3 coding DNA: TGTGCCAGCAGCGGGGGCCGGGGAAGAACTGAAGCTTTCTTT. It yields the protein CASSGGRGRTEAFF.

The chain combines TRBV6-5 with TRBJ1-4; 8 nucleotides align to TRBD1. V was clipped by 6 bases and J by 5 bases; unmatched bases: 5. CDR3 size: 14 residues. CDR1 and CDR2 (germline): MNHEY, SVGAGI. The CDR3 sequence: CASRRQGLNEKLFF. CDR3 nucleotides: TGTGCCAGCAGACGACAGGGGCTGAATGAAAAACTGTTTTTT.